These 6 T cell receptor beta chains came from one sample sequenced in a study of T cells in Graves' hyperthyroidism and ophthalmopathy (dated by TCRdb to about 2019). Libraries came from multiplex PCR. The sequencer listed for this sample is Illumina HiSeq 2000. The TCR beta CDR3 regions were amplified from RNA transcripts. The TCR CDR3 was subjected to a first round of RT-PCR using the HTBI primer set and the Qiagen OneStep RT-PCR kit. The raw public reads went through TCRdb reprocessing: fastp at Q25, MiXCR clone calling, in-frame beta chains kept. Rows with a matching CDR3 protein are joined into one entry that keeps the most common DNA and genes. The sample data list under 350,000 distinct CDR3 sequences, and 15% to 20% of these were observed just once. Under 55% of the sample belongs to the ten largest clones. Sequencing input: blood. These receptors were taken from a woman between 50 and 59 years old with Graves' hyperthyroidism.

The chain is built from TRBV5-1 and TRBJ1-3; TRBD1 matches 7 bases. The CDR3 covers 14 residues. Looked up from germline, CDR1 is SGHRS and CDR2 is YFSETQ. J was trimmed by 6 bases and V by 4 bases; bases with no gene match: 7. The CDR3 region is CASSLRQGANTIYF. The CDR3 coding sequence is TGCGCCAGCAGCCTCAGACAGGGTGCAAACACCATATATTTT.

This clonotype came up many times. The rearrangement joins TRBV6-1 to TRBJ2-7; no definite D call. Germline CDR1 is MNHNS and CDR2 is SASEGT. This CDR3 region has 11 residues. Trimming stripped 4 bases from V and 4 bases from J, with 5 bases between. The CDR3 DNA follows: TGTGCCAGCAGTGTCCATTACGAGCAGTACTTC. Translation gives CASSVHYEQYF.

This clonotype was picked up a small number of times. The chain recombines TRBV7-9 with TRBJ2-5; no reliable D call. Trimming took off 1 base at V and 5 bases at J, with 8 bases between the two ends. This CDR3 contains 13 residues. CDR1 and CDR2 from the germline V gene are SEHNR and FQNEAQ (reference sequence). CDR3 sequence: CASSLDGRETQYF. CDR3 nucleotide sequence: TGTGCCAGCAGCTTAGATGGGCGGGAGACCCAGTACTTC.

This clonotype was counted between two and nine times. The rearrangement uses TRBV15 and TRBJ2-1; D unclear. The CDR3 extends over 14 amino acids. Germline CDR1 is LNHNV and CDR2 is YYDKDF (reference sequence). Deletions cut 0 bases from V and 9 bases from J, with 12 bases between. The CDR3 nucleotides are TGTGCCACCAGCAGAGATGGAACTGGATCTGAGCAGTTCTTC. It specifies CATSRDGTGSEQFF.

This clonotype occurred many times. Written as DNA, the CDR3 is TGTGCCAGCAGTTGGCTAGCGGGACAAGAGACCCAGTACTTC. It translates to CASSWLAGQETQYF. The rearrangement joins TRBV28 to TRBJ2-5; 9 positions agree with TRBD2. Germline values: CDR1 MDHEN, CDR2 SYDVKM. The V gene end was trimmed by 4 bases and the J gene end by 2 bases; junction bases not matched to a gene: 2. The CDR3 runs to 14 residues.

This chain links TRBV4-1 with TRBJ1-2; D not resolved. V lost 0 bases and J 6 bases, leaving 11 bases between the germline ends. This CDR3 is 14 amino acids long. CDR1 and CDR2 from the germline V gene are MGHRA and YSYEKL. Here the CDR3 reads CASSQDQGSNGYTF. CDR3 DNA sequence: TGCGCCAGCAGCCAAGATCAAGGGTCTAATGGCTACACCTTC.